The subject of this entry is one T cell receptor (beta chain). The data originate from a study of cytomegalovirus exposure and HLA in healthy donors. The V and J ends lost 3 bases and 3 bases respectively, with 12 bases between them. The CDR3 sequence is 14 residues long. Per the germline V gene, CDR1 is MNHEY and CDR2 is SMNVEV (reference sequence). The PCR used 60 Vbeta and 13 Jbeta primers. Clones were read by immunoSEQ multiplex PCR, and TCRdb kept only the in-frame ones, dropping some. Among around 110,000 clones listed, less than 80% were seen once. The clonotype originates from a man aged 30-40 years in good health and CMV-seronegative. Sequenced: PBMCs. V and J are TRBV27 and TRBJ2-7; D may be TRBD1 (5 bases). In nucleotides, the CDR3 is TGTGCCAGCAGTTTTGTGACAGACCACTACGAGCAGTACTTC. Translated, it gives CASSFVTDHYEQYF.